This TCR beta chain was recovered during a study of identical twins. Study-level results: Invariant T cells like MAIT and iNKT could partly confound the zero-insertion analyses.

Regarding this clonotype: The antigen is undetermined.

Via MiXCR, TCRdb re-called the 5' RACE reads, giving one row per CDR3 protein. The repertoire holds about 550,000 distinct CDR3 sequences, with 20% to 25% as singletons. V dropped 1 base and J dropped 6; count of bases not matched to a gene: 4. The germline V gene has CDR1 SGHAT and CDR2 FQNNGV. The CDR3 is 16 residues long. The sample was also reused in another study, on yellow fever vaccine responses in identical twins.

V is TRBV11-2 and J is TRBJ2-1; 12 bases map to TRBD2. This sequence originates from a woman between 18 and 30 years old in good health. The sample consisted of CD4+ T cells sorted from blood. Here the CDR3 DNA reads TGTGCCAGCAGCTTAGGGACTAGCGGGGAGGGCAATGAGCAGTTCTTC. This translates into CASSLGTSGEGNEQFF.